One sample yielded the 24 T cell receptor beta chains listed below, sequenced in a study of CD8+ T cells in alopecia areata. Extraction of RNA preceded its reverse transcription into cDNA, which served as the sequencing template. Sequenced by immunoSEQ multiplex PCR; TCRdb stores in-frame clones only, minus some. The sample comprises 150,000 to 200,000 clones, roughly 60% of which are singletons, and about 1.5% rests with the top ten. The sequences come from CD4+ T cells sorted from blood, collected at week 0. These receptors all stem from a human donor with alopecia areata.

The rearrangement links TRBV30 to TRBJ2-5; TRBD1 matches 9 bases. The CDR3 loop spans 13 amino acids. V was clipped by 4 bases and J by 2 bases; unmatched bases: 2. CDR1 GTSNPN and CDR2 SVGIG come from the germline V gene (reference sequence). CDR3 DNA: TGTGCCTGGATGGGACAGGGACAAGAGACCCAGTACTTC. Translated: CAWMGQGQETQYF.

J is TRBJ2-3 and V is TRBV6-1; no definite D call. This CDR3 comprises 16 residues. The V end lost 0 bases, the J end lost 0 bases, and 10 bases lay between the germline ends. Germline CDR1 is MNHNS and CDR2 is SASEGT. The CDR3 loop is CASSEALKGSTDTQYF. The CDR3 bases are TGTGCCAGCAGTGAAGCTCTTAAGGGTAGCACAGATACGCAGTATTTT.

The rearrangement joins TRBV30 to TRBJ1-6; 10 bases are shared with TRBD1. CDR1 is GTSNPN and CDR2 is SVGIG in the germline V gene (reference sequence). Germline trimming cut 4 bases from V and 6 bases from J; bases unmatched to any gene: 3. The CDR3 sequence is 14 residues long. CDR3 coding DNA: TGTGCCTGGACCCGGGACAGGGGTAATTCACCCCTCCACTTT. Amino acids: CAWTRDRGNSPLHF.

In this sample, this clone turned up many times. The chain is built from TRBV10-3 and TRBJ2-2; a possible D gene is TRBD2 (6 bases). The germline CDR1 and CDR2 sequences are ENHRY and SYGVKD. The CDR3 is 13 residues long. V was pared by 10 bases and J by 4 bases, with 13 bases between. CDR3 in DNA: TGTGCCACTACGTCGGGACTCACCGGGGAGCTGTTTTTT. It encodes CATTSGLTGELFF.

The V and J genes are TRBV4-3 and TRBJ2-2, with D possibly called TRBD1 or TRBD2 (6 bases each). Looked up from germline, CDR1 is LGHNA and CDR2 is YSLEER. The V gene lost 4 bases and the J gene lost 5 bases, with 26 bases spanning the gap. The CDR3 contains 19 residues. The CDR3 loop is CASSRAAGGGPQGTGELFF. The CDR3 region has the DNA TGCGCCAGCAGCCGGGCCGCCGGAGGGGGGCCTCAGGGAACCGGGGAGCTGTTTTTT.

This sequence joins TRBV7-6 and TRBJ1-3; 8 bases are shared with TRBD1. This CDR3 has 17 residues. CDR1 is SGHVS, CDR2 FNYEAQ, per germline. Trimming at V came to 1 base and at J to 4 bases, leaving 9 bases not matched to a gene. The CDR3 loop is CASSLVPSRQGGNTIYF. The CDR3 coding sequence is TGTGCCAGCAGCTTAGTTCCCTCGCGACAGGGGGGAAACACCATATATTTT.

The chain is built from TRBV29-1 and TRBJ1-2; no firm D call. In germline, CDR1 is SQVTM, CDR2 ANQGSEA. The ends were cut back, 6 bases at V and 4 bases at J, with 9 bases in the middle. This CDR3 is built from 11 residues. CDR3 DNA sequence: TGCAGCGTCGGGAATTTCTATGGCTACACCTTC. Protein product: CSVGNFYGYTF.

The rearrangement uses TRBV27 and TRBJ2-3, with 8 bases matching TRBD2. Trimming cost V 4 bases and J 0 bases; bases outside gene matches: 3. The germline V gene has CDR1 MNHEY and CDR2 SMNVEV (reference sequence). The length of the CDR3 is 15 residues. The CDR3 coding sequence is TGTGCCAGCAGTTCGCGGGGGGCCAGCACAGATACGCAGTATTTT. The encoded protein is CASSSRGASTDTQYF.

V and J are TRBV30 and TRBJ2-7, with 8 bases lining up with TRBD1. V shed 6 bases, J shed 5 bases, and the junction held 3 bases outside the gene matches. The CDR3 has 11 residues. Looked up from germline, CDR1 is GTSNPN and CDR2 is SVGIG (reference sequence). In DNA, the CDR3 is TGTGCCTGCCGGGACAGGCACGAGCAGTACTTC. Protein product: CACRDRHEQYF.

The chain recombines TRBV7-9 with TRBJ1-2, with TRBD1 as a possible D gene (5 bases). The CDR3 sequence is 14 residues long. With 5 bases removed from V and 2 bases from J, the gap between germline ends came to 12 bases. From germline, CDR1 is SEHNR and CDR2 FQNEAQ (reference sequence). The CDR3, as DNA: TGTGCCAGCAGCCCGGGACTCTTAAACTATGGCTACACCTTC. This gives the protein CASSPGLLNYGYTF.

The rearrangement links TRBV6-5 to TRBJ1-6; TRBD1 matches 12 bases. V shed 7 bases and J 10 bases; nucleotides not matched to a gene: 8. The CDR3 length is 15 residues. The germline CDR1 and CDR2 sequences are MNHEY and SVGAGI. CDR3 coding DNA: TGTGCCAGCACCCCGGGACAGGGGGCAGGGTCACCCCTCCACTTT. Translating gives CASTPGQGAGSPLHF.

The rearrangement uses TRBV4-3 and TRBJ2-5; D possibly corresponds to TRBD1 (5 bases). Germline CDR1 and CDR2: LGHNA and YSLEER. V dropped 4 bases and J dropped 3 bases, with 9 bases sitting between them. The CDR3 totals 13 residues. CDR3 sequence: CASSLRQKETQYF. In nucleotides, the CDR3 is TGCGCCAGCAGCCTCAGACAGAAAGAGACCCAGTACTTC.

This chain's CDR3 is CASSPGIGGNQPQHF. CDR3 nucleotide sequence: TGCGCCAGCAGCCCGGGCATCGGTGGAAATCAGCCCCAGCATTTT. The genes are TRBV5-1 and TRBJ1-5; no clear D. Germline values: CDR1 SGHRS, CDR2 YFSETQ. The V end was cut by 4 bases, the J end by 4 bases, with 15 bases between. This CDR3 has 15 residues.

The chain employs TRBV30 and TRBJ1-2, with unresolved D. CDR3 length: 15 amino acids. Deletions cut 1 base from V and 3 bases from J, with 15 bases between. Germline loops: CDR1 GTSNPN, CDR2 SVGIG (reference sequence). The CDR3 sequence is CAWSGSPRVDYGYTF. In nucleotides, the CDR3 is TGTGCCTGGAGTGGTTCCCCACGCGTCGACTATGGCTACACCTTC.

This rearrangement joins TRBV6-4 to TRBJ1-2, with 9 bases matching TRBD1. The CDR3 length is 15 residues. J gave up 8 bases and V 0 bases, and 7 bases lay outside the gene matches. Per germline, CDR1 MRHNA and CDR2 SNTAGT. The CDR3 region has the DNA TGTGCCAGCAGTGACTCGACTGGGACAGGGACCGGCTACACCTTC. As protein: CASSDSTGTGTGYTF.

The chain links TRBV30 to TRBJ1-2; no firm D call. CDR3 length: 11 amino acids. Germline lookup yields CDR1 GTSNPN and CDR2 SVGIG (reference sequence). V was cut by 2 bases and J by 5 bases, with 6 bases left in between. The CDR3 region is CAWSTTYGYTF. DNA of the CDR3: TGTGCCTGGAGTACGACATATGGCTACACCTTC.

There are a few counts of this clone. This sample also contains other DNA sequences that code for the same CDR3. This chain connects TRBV4-1 to TRBJ2-1, with 9 bases identical to TRBD1. Germline V gene lookup returns CDR1 MGHRA and CDR2 YSYEKL. V lost 6 bases and J lost 4; bases outside the gene matches: 4. This CDR3 contains 14 residues. The CDR3 here is CASSLGQGYNEQFF. CDR3 DNA sequence: TGCGCCAGCAGTTTAGGACAGGGGTACAATGAGCAGTTCTTC.

The CDR3 DNA reads as TGTGCCAGCAGTGTGCCAACTAGCGGGGGACGCTACGAGCAGTACTTC. Translated: CASSVPTSGGRYEQYF. This chain joins TRBV6-1 and TRBJ2-7; 11 bases match TRBD2. CDR3 length equals 16 residues. CDR1 MNHNS and CDR2 SASEGT come from the germline V gene. Germline trimming cut 4 bases from V and 3 bases from J; bases unmatched to any gene: 8.

The chain uses TRBV30 and TRBJ1-6, with 8 bases that match TRBD1. The germline gives CDR1 GTSNPN, CDR2 SVGIG (reference sequence). Trimming took 0 bases from V and 9 from J; bases not matched to a gene: 7. This CDR3 spans 15 amino acids. CDR3 amino acids: CAWSVSGRGLSPLHF. For the CDR3, the DNA is TGTGCCTGGAGTGTTAGCGGCAGGGGGCTTTCACCCCTCCACTTT.

This clone was detected a few times. The junction differs from germline at one of its ends, possibly a read error. The rearrangement links TRBV5-1 to TRBJ1-6; D not certain. The CDR3 has 16 amino acids. Germline V gene data show CDR1 as SGHRS and CDR2 as YFSETQ. The CDR3: CASSLHEASDNSPLHF. The CDR3 bases are TGCGCCAGCAGCTTGCACGAGGCCTCCGATAATTCACCCCTCCACTTT.

This clone showed up just a few times. The rearrangement joins TRBV29-1 to TRBJ2-7, with D maybe TRBD2 (6 bases). The V gene lost 0 bases and the J gene lost 2 bases, with 14 bases spanning the gap. The V gene's germline CDR1 is SQVTM and CDR2 ANQGSEA. This CDR3 is 15 amino acids long. This chain's CDR3 is CSVEDRAGMAYEQYF. CDR3 bases: TGCAGCGTTGAAGATCGGGCGGGAATGGCCTACGAGCAGTACTTC.

This clone was seen more than once but under ten times. V usage is TRBV27 and J usage is TRBJ2-2; no clear D. The CDR3 is 16 residues long. V gave up 3 bases and J gave up 1 base, with 12 bases separating them. Germline values: CDR1 MNHEY, CDR2 SMNVEV (reference sequence). Here the CDR3 reads CASSFEVSLNTGELFF. As DNA, the CDR3 is TGTGCCAGCAGTTTTGAGGTCTCCTTGAACACCGGGGAGCTGTTTTTT.

The chain is built from TRBV9 and TRBJ2-6; the D is unclear. The CDR3 loop spans 13 amino acids. CDR1 is SGDLS, CDR2 YYNGEE, per germline. V dropped 0 bases and J dropped 3 bases, with 1 base sitting between them. CDR3 DNA: TGTGCCAGCAGCGTAGTTGGGGCCAACGTCCTGACTTTC. Amino acid sequence: CASSVVGANVLTF.

The J gene is TRBJ1-1, the V gene TRBV7-2, with TRBD1 matching 8 bases. This CDR3 has 15 amino acids. Trimming removed 4 bases from V and 5 bases from J; junction bases left unmatched: 9. Germline-derived CDR1 and CDR2 are SGHTA and FQGNSA. CDR3 sequence (DNA): TGTGCCAGCAGCTATTTGGACAGGGCTGGGACTGAAGCTTTCTTT. This gives the protein CASSYLDRAGTEAFF.